This T cell receptor beta chain appears in the sequencing data of a study of blood T cell repertoires in COVID-19 (dated by TCRdb to the early 2020s). In terms of the full investigation: The collaborator samples originated in the United States, Italy and Spain and spanned the acute and convalescent phases of COVID-19. The prospective study material was composed of cDNA or gDNA derived from T cells, B-cell-depleted T cells, or PBMCs. Deeply sampled blood TCRbeta repertoires from subjects exposed to, actively infected with, or recovered from COVID-19 were included in the dataset. A freely available public database, intended as a resource for researchers studying the immune response to SARS-CoV-2, is where the repertoires were released. The samples were drawn from the first 160 participants of the ongoing ImmuneRACE study and from more than 1,000 subjects provided by 6 global collaborators. Nearly every sample came with metadata listing a de-identified subject ID, COVID-19 status, age in years and sex. HLA class I and class II types, where available, came from metadata supplied by the sample provider rather than from assay-based typing.

With respect to this clone: This clone's antigen is unknown. No much larger clonotype is one base removed from it; base qualities were not supplied.

Results the study describes overall, beyond this receptor: How much clinical and demographic metadata was included differed by source and by participant, and the metadata was provided uncurated.

Enrolling through a virtual design, the prospective study's participants ranged in age from roughly 18 to 95 years and lived across some 23 United States geographic areas. Cohort assignment in the prospective study relied on participant-reported clinical history from a screening survey and a study questionnaire. Exposed participants had been in contact, within 2 weeks of entering the study, with a person who had a PCR-confirmed or clinician-diagnosed case of COVID-19. Mobile phlebotomists in the prospective study collected whole blood, serum and a nasopharyngeal or oropharyngeal swab from every participant. Participants in the prospective study had the option to provide additional blood draws and questionnaires over a 2-month period. Before DNA extraction, prospective study blood samples were shipped either frozen or at room temperature. For CDR1 and CDR2, the germline V gene lists SGHRS and YFSETQ. At the junction V is shortened by 4 bases and J by 8 bases; bases outside the gene matches: 4. The CDR3 sequence holds 13 residues, the cysteine and phenylalanine included. Only the CDR3 DNA stays, 39 bases, in frame from base 1.

TCRbeta CDR3 regions were amplified from genomic DNA by means of the immunoSEQ Assay, a bias-controlled multiplex PCR. The paper's processing steps were these. Nucleated cell counts per sample were estimated from amplification of reference gene primers within the assay. To quantify the absolute abundance of each unique TCRbeta CDR3 rearrangement, sequence reads were collapsed and filtered. For each sample, productive Simpson clonality was calculated by taking the square root of Simpson's diversity index across productive rearrangements. In TCRdb, the immuneACCESS table is reduced to in-frame sequences with V and J assigned. These tables do not hold every clone; where another copy was compared, an unresolved V gene accounts for under half, and the others remain unexplained. That table supplies the V and J calls and clone size; D and trimming were determined from the DNA. Across this sample there are about 64,000 clones, with roughly two thirds seen only once. The ten most abundant clones make up 51% of the sample.

Here the chain combines TRBV5-1 and TRBJ1-3, with 9 middle bases fitting TRBD1. The clonotype originates from a woman in her sixties or seventies who had been exposed to COVID-19. Sequences were obtained from PBMCs or T cells enriched from blood (not recorded which). The CDR3 reads CASSPQGADTIYF. The nucleotide sequence is TGCGCCAGCAGCCCACAGGGGGCTGACACCATATATTTT.